A selection of T cell receptor beta chains follows, all from one sample in a study of T cells in Graves' hyperthyroidism and ophthalmopathy. Each CDR3 protein gets one entry after TCRdb re-called the multiplex PCR reads with MiXCR. The sample records roughly 650,000 distinct CDR3 sequences, 16% being singletons. Sequenced sample: blood. Receptor source: a woman aged 35 to 49 with Graves' ophthalmopathy. The CDR3 runs from the conserved cysteine through the conserved F or W. D genes are given only for firm matches. Clone size is not always given. Where it is, it says once, few, many or a class for expanded clones.

CDR3 DNA,CDR3 protein,J gene,clone size,V gene,D gene
TGTGCCAGCTCACCACCGAAGCCAGAATACGAGCAGTACTTC,CASSPPKPEYEQYF,TRBJ2-7,many,TRBV18,NA
TGTGCCAGCAACCGGGGCGGGACCGAGTACGAGCAGTACTTC,CASNRGGTEYEQYF,TRBJ2-7,many,TRBV2,NA
TGTGCCAGCAGGCTAGCAGGGGGCGGGGGTGGCGAGCAGTACTTC,CASRLAGGGGGEQYF,TRBJ2-7,NA,TRBV28,NA
TGTGCCAGCAGTCCGGCACATAATCAGCCCCAGCATTTT,CASSPAHNQPQHF,TRBJ1-5,many,TRBV6-1,NA
TGCAGTGCCACCGGGACTTCTTCAGATACGCAGCATTTT,CSATGTSSDTQHF,TRBJ1-5,few,TRBV20-1,NA
TGCGCCAGCAGCTTGAATCCAATGGGAGGAGAGCAGTACTTC,CASSLNPMGGEQYF,TRBJ2-7,few,TRBV5-1,NA
TGTGCCAGCAGTTACGAGACAGTCAACACTGAAGCTTTCTTT,CASSYETVNTEAFF,TRBJ1-1,many,TRBV6-6,NA
TGTGCCAGCCCGGCTGGGGTACACTCTGGGGCCAACGTCCTGACTTTC,CASPAGVHSGANVLTF,TRBJ2-6,NA,TRBV27,NA
TGTGCCAGTGGGACCGGACAGGGCCTAGCTGGCGCAGATACGCAGTATTTT,CASGTGQGLAGADTQYF,TRBJ2-3,many,TRBV28,TRBD1
TGCGCCAGCAGCTTAGGCTGGAGCCCGAACACTGAAGCTTTCTTT,CASSLGWSPNTEAFF,TRBJ1-1,NA,TRBV5-1,NA
TGTGCCAGCAGCGTAACAATGAACACTGAAGCTTTCTTT,CASSVTMNTEAFF,TRBJ1-1,many,TRBV7-3,NA
TGTGCCAGCAGACGAAACAGGGATTCGACATATGAGCAGTTCTTC,CASRRNRDSTYEQFF,TRBJ2-1,many,TRBV11-1,NA
TGTGCCAGCAGCTTAGACACCTTACTGGGACTAGCGGGCCGCTCCTACAATGAGCAGTTCTTC,CASSLDTLLGLAGRSYNEQFF,TRBJ2-1,NA,TRBV7-8,TRBD2
TGTGCCAGCAGCAATGGACAGGAGAATTCACCCCTCCACTTT,CASSNGQENSPLHF,TRBJ1-6,many,TRBV11-2,TRBD1
TGTGCCAGCAGTGAAGGGTTTGTTGACTGGGGGGTAGAGGGGTCCTACGAGCAGTACTTC,CASSEGFVDWGVEGSYEQYF,TRBJ2-7,few,TRBV2,NA
TGCAGTGCTAGAGGGACTAGCGGCAACGCCTACAATGAGCAGTTCTTC,CSARGTSGNAYNEQFF,TRBJ2-1,many,TRBV20-1,TRBD2
TGTGCCATCAGTGAGTACCGGTACGAGCAGTACTTC,CAISEYRYEQYF,TRBJ2-7,few,TRBV10-3,NA
TGTGCCAGCAGCCGGGGACTTACAGATACGCAGTATTTT,CASSRGLTDTQYF,TRBJ2-3,many,TRBV11-2,NA
TGTGCCAGCAGTCCTTTGGGGGGGCCACAAGAGACCCAGTACTTC,CASSPLGGPQETQYF,TRBJ2-5,many,TRBV28,NA
TGTGCCAGCAGCTCGGGACTAGCGGGAACGAACACCGGGGAGCTGTTTTTT,CASSSGLAGTNTGELFF,TRBJ2-2,many,TRBV7-2,TRBD2
TGTGCCACCAAGGATTCCCTTTACGAGCAGTACTTC,CATKDSLYEQYF,TRBJ2-7,many,TRBV2,NA
TGTGCCAGCAGTGAAGCCATGGGGGGCCCCCCCTACAATGAGCAGTTCTTC,CASSEAMGGPPYNEQFF,TRBJ2-1,many,TRBV6-1,NA